Below, 10 T cell receptor beta chains from the same sample are listed, as sequenced in a study of T cell responses to AZD1222 COVID-19 vaccine (dated by TCRdb to the early 2020s). The intended sense of this specimen's time point label: baseline before first vaccination. Library method: the immunoSEQ multiplex PCR assay. Not all clones reach the TCRdb copy of this immuneACCESS table, which keeps in-frame sequences only. Checked studies attribute under half of the gap to unresolved V genes and leave the rest unexplained. This sample has 120,000 or so clones in its table, and around 89% of those were observed once. In total, the top ten clones hold roughly 1.4% of the sample. The source material was peripheral blood, sampled on day 0 of AZD1222 vaccination. These receptors were taken from an adult in good health.

The chain couples TRBV5-1 to TRBJ1-2; tentatively, D is TRBD1 (5 bases). CDR3 size: 18 residues. V dropped 0 bases and J dropped 0 bases, with 18 bases sitting between them. The germline CDR1 and CDR2 sequences are SGHRS and YFSETQ. CDR3 loop: CASSLGPAVGGANYGYTF. CDR3 in DNA: TGCGCCAGCAGCTTGGGCCCGGCCGTTGGGGGAGCTAACTATGGCTACACCTTC. The entire variable domain, with the rest obtained from reference TRBV5-1 and TRBJ1-2, is as follows: KAGVTQTPRYLIKTRGQQVTLSCSPISGHRSVSWYQQTPGQGLQFLFEYFSETQRNKGNFPGRFSGRQFSNSRSEMNVSTLELGDSALYLCASSLGPAVGGANYGYTFGSGTRLTVV.

This clone came up once. V usage is TRBV13 and J usage is TRBJ1-4; 8 bases are a match to TRBD1. CDR3 length: 16 residues. The germline V gene encodes CDR1 PRHDT and CDR2 FYEKMQ (reference sequence). V lost 5 bases, J lost 7 bases, and 12 bases stayed unmatched. CDR3 in DNA: TGTGCCAGCAGCCAAAGCAGGGGGCAGGATGGTGAAAAACTGTTTTTT. Protein sequence: CASSQSRGQDGEKLFF.

The rearrangement links TRBV27 to TRBJ2-5; no clear D. Germline V gene sequence: CDR1 MNHEY, CDR2 SMNVEV (reference sequence). Trimming took off 3 bases at V and 2 bases at J, with 7 bases between the two ends. The CDR3 runs 13 residues. The CDR3 here is CASSFSRQETQYF. Here the CDR3 DNA reads TGTGCCAGCAGTTTCAGCAGACAAGAGACCCAGTACTTC.

The chain couples TRBV6-5 to TRBJ2-7; D might be TRBD2 (7 bases). CDR3 length equals 13 residues. Per the germline V gene, CDR1 is MNHEY and CDR2 is SVGAGI. Trimming took 5 bases from V and 3 from J, leaving 11 bases between them. CDR3 residues: CASSRGGLYEQYF. The CDR3 DNA reads TGTGCCAGCAGTCGCGGGGGCCTCTACGAGCAGTACTTC.

This chain joins TRBV3-1 (or the pseudogene TRBV3-2) and TRBJ2-3, with a possible D match to TRBD1 (6 bases). The CDR3 covers 15 residues. The V end lost 7 bases, the J end lost 0 bases, and 14 bases lay between the germline ends. Germline loops: CDR1 LGHDT, CDR2 YNNKEL (reference sequence). CDR3 in amino acids: CASTRQAGSTDTQYF. CDR3 DNA sequence: TGTGCCAGCACCCGACAGGCAGGCAGCACAGATACGCAGTATTTT.

The CDR3 DNA is TGTGCCACCAGTGACCCGGGACAGGGCTACGAGCAGTACTTC. This sequence encodes CATSDPGQGYEQYF. The chain recombines TRBV24-1 with TRBJ2-7; 9 positions agree with TRBD1. Germline V gene data show CDR1 as KGHDR and CDR2 as SFDVKD. Unmatched junction bases numbered 3, after V lost 4 bases and J lost 3 bases. The CDR3 is made up of 14 amino acids.

V usage is TRBV5-5 and J usage is TRBJ1-3; 10 positions match TRBD1. Unmatched junction bases numbered 0, after V lost 0 bases and J lost 0 bases. CDR1 and CDR2 from the germline V gene are SGHKS and YYEKEE (reference sequence). This CDR3 has 16 residues. The DNA of the CDR3 is TGTGCCAGCAGCTTGGGGGACAGGGGCTCTGGAAACACCATATATTTT. Translation gives CASSLGDRGSGNTIYF.

The V call is TRBV28, the J call TRBJ2-3; 8 bases are a match to TRBD1. V was clipped by 5 bases and J by 1 base; unmatched bases: 2. The CDR3 totals 14 residues. From germline, CDR1 is MDHEN and CDR2 SYDVKM. CDR3 sequence (DNA): TGTGCCAGCAGTGACAGGGGCGGCACAGATACGCAGTATTTT. Amino acid sequence: CASSDRGGTDTQYF.

The table lists this clone with a count of one. The rearrangement joins TRBV6-5 to TRBJ2-7, with TRBD2 as a possible D gene (5 bases). CDR1 is MNHEY and CDR2 is SVGAGI in the germline V gene. With 6 bases removed from V and 5 bases from J, the gap between germline ends came to 14 bases. The CDR3 runs to 13 residues. Here the CDR3 DNA reads TGTGCCAGCAGCCGGGGAATTAATAACGAGCAGTACTTC. Its protein product is CASSRGINNEQYF.

The V and J genes are TRBV19 and TRBJ1-5; unclear D gene. The CDR3 runs to 15 residues. V lost 6 bases, J lost 0 bases, and 12 bases lay in between. The germline V gene has CDR1 LNHDA and CDR2 SQIVND (reference sequence). The CDR3 loop reads CASRVTAYSNQPQHF. CDR3 DNA: TGTGCCAGTAGAGTAACAGCATATAGCAATCAGCCCCAGCATTTT.